Each of the 2 T cell receptor beta chains below was sequenced from the same sample in a study of T cell clonality in common variable immunodeficiency. Produced via immunoSEQ multiplex PCR; TCRdb's table is partial and in-frame only. Sampling found about 39,000 clones, none seen once. Sequencing input: peripheral blood mononuclear cells. These TCRs come from a person aged 18 to 75 in good health.

At least ten counts were recorded for this clone. Read sequence stops 3 residues before the CDR3 end, and the germline J gene provides the missing end. This chain connects TRBV13 to TRBJ2-2, with a weak D call TRBD1 (6 bases). The CDR3 extends over 13 amino acids. Germline CDR1 and CDR2: PRHDT and FYEKMQ (reference sequence). The V end lost 5 bases, the J end lost 7 bases, and 11 bases lay between the germline ends. CDR3 DNA (partial): TGTGCCAGCAGCCGACAGGCCTTCGGGGAG. Translating gives CASSRQAFGE. The entire CDR3 is CASSRQAFGELFF.

Many counts were recorded for this clone. The missing CDR3 end, 3 residues past where the read stops, is filled in from the germline J gene. The genes are TRBV2 and TRBJ2-1; 7 bases are a match to TRBD2. Losses at the gene ends were 6 bases for V and 4 bases for J; bases not matched to a gene: 9. The CDR3 loop spans 15 amino acids. The germline CDR1 and CDR2 sequences are SNHLY and FYNNEI. The covered CDR3 bases are TGTGCCAGCAGCGCGACTAGCTCAGAGTACAATGAG. Encoded protein: CASSATSSEYNE. The entire CDR3 protein is CASSATSSEYNEQFF. Complete variable domain (other parts from reference TRBV2 and TRBJ2-1): EPEVTQTPSHQVTQMGQEVILRCVPISNHLYFYWYRQILGQKVEFLVSFYNNEISEKSEIFDDQFSVERPDGSNFTLKIRSTKLEDSAMYFCASSATSSEYNEQFFGPGTRLTVL.